This T cell receptor (beta chain) is drawn from a study of Graves' ophthalmopathy and Graves' hyperthyroidism. This CDR3 has 14 residues. The J segment lost 3 bases and the V segment lost 0 bases, leaving 2 bases of the junction unmatched. Germline CDR1 SGDLS, CDR2 YYNGEE. Amplified TCR beta CDR3 regions were obtained using RNA transcripts as template. HTBI primers primed a first-round RT-PCR, and a second-round multiplex PCR followed. TCRdb called the multiplex PCR reads again in MiXCR, with one record for every CDR3 protein. The table records 300,000 to 500,000 distinct CDR3 sequences, 15% of them present only once. The table lists this clonotype with many counts.

The sequenced material came from peripheral blood. The sequence derives from a woman aged 18 to 35 with stable Graves' hyperthyroidism. The chain recombines TRBV9 with TRBJ1-2; TRBD1 agrees at 7 bases. The chain's CDR3 is CASSVATGDYGYTF. Here the CDR3 DNA reads TGTGCCAGCAGCGTAGCTACAGGGGACTATGGCTACACCTTC.